The 10 T cell receptor beta chains in this list originate from one sample, sequenced in a study of cytomegalovirus exposure and HLA in healthy donors. Primers included in the PCR were 60 Vbeta and 13 Jbeta primers. Profiled with immunoSEQ multiplex PCR; TCRdb holds only in-frame clones, not every one. This sample has some 88,000 clones, with approximately 71% found just once. Sample: PBMCs. The receptors derive from a woman in her late teens or twenties in good health and CMV-seropositive.

The V gene is TRBV5-1, the J gene TRBJ2-3; D remains ambiguous. The CDR3 length is 13 residues. Germline-derived CDR1 and CDR2 are SGHRS and YFSETQ. Trimming removed 0 bases at V and 2 bases at J, with 4 bases between. The CDR3 is CASSLGATDTQYF. The CDR3 region has the DNA TGCGCCAGCAGCTTGGGGGCCACAGATACGCAGTATTTT.

This clone was seen a few times. The V call is TRBV7-2, the J call TRBJ1-1, with a tentative D call TRBD1 (6 bases). CDR3 length: 12 amino acids. V lost 5 bases, J lost 10 bases, and 14 bases lay in between. Germline V lookup: CDR1 SGHTA, CDR2 FQGNSA. CDR3 sequence: CASSPGQLGAFF. CDR3 nucleotide sequence: TGTGCCAGCAGCCCCGGACAGCTGGGAGCTTTCTTT.

This clone is a singleton in its sample. The V call is TRBV9, the J call TRBJ2-1; 9 nucleotides line up with TRBD2. CDR3 length: 17 residues. CDR1 SGDLS and CDR2 YYNGEE come from the germline V gene. Losses at the gene ends were 4 bases for V and 3 bases for J; bases not matched to a gene: 11. In nucleotides, the CDR3 is TGTGCCAGCAGCCCCAGGACTAGCGATATGGACTACAATGAGCAGTTCTTC. Protein product: CASSPRTSDMDYNEQFF.

The chain recombines TRBV6-6 with TRBJ2-2; the match to TRBD2 covers 7 bases. The CDR3 loop spans 12 amino acids. CDR1 is MNHNY and CDR2 is SVGAGI in the germline V gene (reference sequence). CDR3 residues: CAGLANTGELFF. In DNA, the CDR3 is TGTGCAGGACTAGCGAACACCGGGGAGCTGTTTTTT.

The chain has TRBV7-2 and TRBJ2-1; D is perhaps TRBD2 (7 bases). Trimming cost V 5 bases and J 10 bases, with 21 bases left between them. The CDR3 extends over 15 amino acids. Per germline, CDR1 SGHTA and CDR2 FQGNSA. The CDR3 DNA reads TGTGCCAGCAGCCAGAAGGGGGGGCGGGATCGAGAGCAGTTCTTC. The encoded protein is CASSQKGGRDREQFF.

This clone was detected only a few times. The V gene is TRBV6-1, the J gene TRBJ1-4; D is possibly TRBD1 (5 bases). Trimming took off 7 bases at V and 6 bases at J, with 15 bases between the two ends. The CDR3 loop spans 14 amino acids. Germline-derived CDR1 and CDR2 are MNHNS and SASEGT. The CDR3 here is CASTSGGSDEKLFF. Here the CDR3 DNA reads TGTGCCAGCACTTCCGGGGGTAGTGATGAAAAACTGTTTTTT.

The rearrangement links TRBV6-5 to TRBJ1-5; TRBD1 matches at 7 bases. V lost 6 bases, J lost 4 bases, and 9 bases stayed unmatched. Germline lookup yields CDR1 MNHEY and CDR2 SVGAGI. The CDR3 contains 15 residues. The CDR3 reads CASSSHRGQNQPQHF. In nucleotides, the CDR3 is TGTGCCAGCAGCAGTCACAGGGGACAAAATCAGCCCCAGCATTTT.

The CDR3 sequence: CASSPGAGWYEQYF. The CDR3 region has the DNA TGTGCCAGCAGCCCCGGGGCGGGATGGTACGAGCAGTACTTC. The rearrangement links TRBV7-6 to TRBJ2-7; the D gene is possibly TRBD2 (6 bases). Per germline, CDR1 SGHVS and CDR2 FNYEAQ. This CDR3 spans 14 amino acids. The ends were cut back, 5 bases at V and 4 bases at J, with 15 bases in the middle.

In its sample, this clone was seen a few times. The rearrangement links TRBV5-1 to TRBJ1-2, with D possibly being TRBD1 (6 bases). CDR3 length: 15 amino acids. CDR1 SGHRS and CDR2 YFSETQ come from the germline V gene. The V end lost 3 bases, the J end lost 1 base, and 13 bases lay between the germline ends. CDR3 loop: CASSSGEGFNYGYTF. Here the CDR3 DNA reads TGCGCCAGCAGCTCAGGGGAGGGATTTAACTATGGCTACACCTTC.

The chain joins TRBV10-3 to TRBJ2-5, with a weak D call TRBD2 (6 bases). Germline CDR1 and CDR2: ENHRY and SYGVKD. V lost 2 bases to trimming and J lost 5 bases, with 6 bases between them. There are 12 residues in the CDR3. CDR3 loop: CAISEGGETQYF. CDR3 in DNA: TGTGCCATCAGTGAGGGGGGGGAGACCCAGTACTTC.